The T cell receptor (beta chain) described here comes from a study of blood T cell repertoires in COVID-19. Turning to the study itself: Sites in the United States, Italy and Spain provided acute and convalescent COVID-19 samples. From T cells, B-cell-depleted T cells, or PBMCs came the material, which was cDNA or gDNA.

The V gene's germline CDR1 is SGHRS and CDR2 YFSETQ. V was trimmed by 2 bases and J by 5 bases, leaving 19 bases between them. The CDR3 length is 17 residues. The study assigned cohorts using participant-reported clinical history. Profiling relied on immunoSEQ multiplex PCR, and the TCRdb table lists in-frame clones only, not all of them. The sample holds roughly 300,000 clones, about 85% seen once. Sequencing used PBMCs or T cells enriched from blood (not recorded which). This clonotype was obtained from a woman between 25 and 40 years old who had recovered from COVID-19. This chain joins TRBV5-1 and TRBJ1-4; D might be TRBD1 (5 bases). CDR3 in DNA: TGCGCCAGCAGCTTTTGGGGGGTTGTTGCCCAAAATGAAAAACTGTTTTTT. This sequence encodes CASSFWGVVAQNEKLFF.